These 31 T cell receptor beta chains came from one sample sequenced in a study of CD8+ T cells in alopecia areata. After isolation, RNA underwent reverse transcription to generate cDNA as the sequencing template. Generated by immunoSEQ multiplex PCR, the TCRdb table keeps only in-frame clones and is missing some. The sample lists hundreds of thousands of clones; 55% to 70% were seen once. Indicated treatment: oral pan-JAK inhibitor, 5-10 mg twice daily. This specimen was CD4+ T cells sorted from blood, taken at week 24, from a patient treated with tofacitinib. All receptors derive from a human donor with alopecia areata.

The gene calls are TRBV2 and TRBJ2-7; D is unresolved. V was shortened by 2 bases and J by 0 bases, with 2 bases between the two germline ends. The CDR3 covers 12 residues. Germline lookup yields CDR1 SNHLY and CDR2 FYNNEI. The CDR3 here is CASSENSYEQYF. CDR3 DNA sequence: TGTGCCAGCAGTGAAAACTCCTACGAGCAGTACTTC.

The gene calls are TRBV18 and TRBJ1-6; TRBD1 aligns across 10 bases. The germline CDR1 and CDR2 sequences are KGHSH and LQKENI. The CDR3 has 15 residues. J was trimmed by 10 bases and V by 2 bases; bases with no gene match: 5. This CDR3 is CASSPSGQGNSPLHF. The CDR3 coding sequence is TGTGCCAGCTCACCATCGGGACAGGGGAACTCACCCCTCCACTTT.

CDR3 sequence reads: CATQRGGYTF. The CDR3 nucleotides read TGTGCCACCCAGCGGGGTGGCTACACCTTC. J is TRBJ1-2 and V is TRBV28; D uncertain. Germline V gene lookup returns CDR1 MDHEN and CDR2 SYDVKM. V gave up 10 bases and J gave up 7 bases, with 10 bases separating them. The CDR3 loop spans 10 amino acids.

The chain links TRBV9 to TRBJ1-1; D is possibly TRBD1 (6 bases). Germline CDR1 is SGDLS and CDR2 is YYNGEE. CDR3 length: 15 amino acids. V was clipped by 0 bases and J by 1 base, with 10 bases between them. CDR3 sequence reads: CASSVVPGANTEAFF. The CDR3 coding sequence is TGTGCCAGCAGCGTAGTTCCAGGGGCGAACACTGAAGCTTTCTTT.

The chain couples TRBV4-1 to TRBJ1-2, with D perhaps TRBD1 (5 bases). Trimming shortened V by 0 bases and J by 8 bases, and 10 bases separated the two germline ends. The length of the CDR3 is 13 residues. The germline CDR1 and CDR2 sequences are MGHRA and YSYEKL. CDR3 sequence (DNA): TGCGCCAGCAGCCAAGATTGGAGGGACGGCTACACCTTC. Translating gives CASSQDWRDGYTF.

The sample holds one count of this clone. V and J are TRBV2 and TRBJ2-7, with 9 positions matching TRBD2. The germline CDR1 and CDR2 sequences are SNHLY and FYNNEI. The junction had 5 bases not matched to a gene; V was cut back by 6 bases and J by 2 bases. The CDR3 is 14 amino acids. CDR3 nucleotides: TGTGCCAGCAGACCGGCGGGGGGGACCTACGAGCAGTACTTC. This translates into CASRPAGGTYEQYF.

The chain is built from TRBV19 and TRBJ1-5, with 11 nucleotides matching TRBD1. V gave up 7 bases and J gave up 7 bases; unmatched junction bases: 3. There are 13 residues in the CDR3. Germline V gene lookup returns CDR1 LNHDA and CDR2 SQIVND (reference sequence). The CDR3 DNA reads TGTGCCAGTAACGGGGACAGGGGGCAGCCCCAGCATTTT. Translated, it gives CASNGDRGQPQHF.

The table lists this clone with a count of one. The DNA for the CDR3 is TGTGCCAGCAGCCCGGAAGGGGGGGCAGGGCAGTTCTTC. This codes for CASSPEGGAGQFF. The chain couples TRBV4-2 to TRBJ2-1, with D perhaps TRBD2 (7 bases). The length of the CDR3 is 13 residues. The germline CDR1 and CDR2 sequences are LGHNA and YNFKEQ. Trimming took 4 bases from V and 12 from J, leaving 16 bases between them.

The chain links TRBV2 to TRBJ1-2; D is possibly TRBD1 (6 bases). Germline CDR1 reads SNHLY; CDR2 reads FYNNEI. The length of the CDR3 is 13 residues. The V gene lost 0 bases and the J gene lost 7 bases, with 9 bases spanning the gap. CDR3 sequence: CASSEARGGGYTF. CDR3 DNA sequence: TGTGCCAGCAGTGAAGCCAGGGGAGGTGGCTACACCTTC.

Turning to this clone: Here the CDR3 omits its conserved ending phenylalanine or tryptophan, so a read error is the likely source. Because the CDR3's place on the DNA is in doubt, the DNA is left out and the CDR3 is given as listed by TCRdb. This chain connects TRBV2 to TRBJ2-7; the table's D call, TRBD1, was not checked against the DNA. The CDR3 spans 11 residues, counting both ends. Germline V gives CDR1 SNHLY, CDR2 FYNNEI. The CDR3 sequence: CASSDTGTVLS.

The V gene is TRBV10-3, the J gene TRBJ2-6; possibly TRBD1 for D (6 bases). The CDR3 runs 14 residues. Germline loops: CDR1 ENHRY, CDR2 SYGVKD. Trimming removed 9 bases from V and 8 bases from J, with 17 bases in between. In DNA, the CDR3 is TGTGCCATACGACAGGACAGATCTTCCAACGTCCTGACTTTC. This encodes CAIRQDRSSNVLTF.

This clone was observed a few times. The rearrangement uses TRBV29-1 and TRBJ2-5; D remains unclear. Trimming cost V 4 bases and J 0 bases, with 12 bases left between them. The CDR3 spans 14 residues. Looked up from germline, CDR1 is SQVTM and CDR2 is ANQGSEA. The CDR3 here is CSVVSAVNQETQYF. The CDR3 DNA reads TGCAGCGTTGTGTCTGCGGTTAACCAAGAGACCCAGTACTTC.

This clone was counted a few times. V gene TRBV5-1 combines with J gene TRBJ2-3; D remains unclear. In germline, CDR1 is SGHRS, CDR2 YFSETQ. Trimming removed 4 bases from V and 1 base from J, with 7 bases in between. The CDR3 runs 13 residues. CDR3 amino acids: CASSPGGTDTQYF. The CDR3 region has the DNA TGCGCCAGCAGCCCCGGCGGCACAGATACGCAGTATTTT. Full variable domain (remainder filled in from reference TRBV5-1 and TRBJ2-3): KAGVTQTPRYLIKTRGQQVTLSCSPISGHRSVSWYQQTPGQGLQFLFEYFSETQRNKGNFPGRFSGRQFSNSRSEMNVSTLELGDSALYLCASSPGGTDTQYFGPGTRLTVL.

The chain links TRBV30 to TRBJ1-2; D ambiguous. From germline, CDR1 is GTSNPN and CDR2 SVGIG (reference sequence). Trimming removed 1 base from V and 7 bases from J, with 13 bases in between. The length of the CDR3 is 13 residues. The CDR3 sequence: CAWSALGRGGYTF. The CDR3, as DNA: TGTGCCTGGAGTGCACTAGGGAGAGGTGGCTACACCTTC.

The gene calls are TRBV4-1 and TRBJ2-5; D unresolved. CDR3 length: 12 residues. Germline lookup yields CDR1 MGHRA and CDR2 YSYEKL. The V end was cut by 1 base, the J end by 5 bases, with 5 bases between. DNA for the CDR3: TGCGCCAGCAGCCAAGCCATGGAGACCCAGTACTTC. It is translated as CASSQAMETQYF.

The CDR3 sequence: CASSQDPYRNYEQYF. CDR3 DNA: TGCGCCAGCAGCCAAGATCCCTACAGGAACTACGAGCAGTACTTC. The chain is built from TRBV4-1 and TRBJ2-7; D is perhaps TRBD1 (5 bases). Trimming took 0 bases from V and 3 from J, leaving 12 bases between them. Germline CDR1 MGHRA, CDR2 YSYEKL. This CDR3 has 15 amino acids.

This clone appeared once. V and J are TRBV6-5 and TRBJ2-5; 9 bases match TRBD2. Germline V lookup: CDR1 MNHEY, CDR2 SVGAGI. The CDR3 has 13 residues. Trimming cost V 6 bases and J 5 bases; bases outside gene matches: 4. CDR3 sequence: CASRRGGPETQYF. DNA for the CDR3: TGTGCCAGCAGGCGGGGGGGCCCTGAGACCCAGTACTTC.

The gene calls are TRBV30 and TRBJ1-2; D unclear. V was cut by 0 bases and J by 3 bases, with 14 bases left in between. This CDR3 contains 15 residues. The germline V gene has CDR1 GTSNPN and CDR2 SVGIG (reference sequence). CDR3 bases: TGTGCCTGGAGTGTACCCCCACTCGGCGACTATGGCTACACCTTC. This translates into CAWSVPPLGDYGYTF.

This clone was counted a few times. V gene TRBV7-9 combines with J gene TRBJ2-4; the D gene is possibly TRBD2 (6 bases). The CDR3 is 15 residues long. CDR1 and CDR2 from the germline V gene are SEHNR and FQNEAQ (reference sequence). V dropped 5 bases and J dropped 6 bases, with 17 bases sitting between them. The CDR3, as DNA: TGTGCCAGCAGCCGAGGTATCCTCGGGGGAAACATTCAGTACTTC. Translating gives CASSRGILGGNIQYF.

The chain joins TRBV28 to TRBJ2-1, with TRBD1 matching 9 bases. The CDR3 covers 17 residues. Germline-derived CDR1 and CDR2 are MDHEN and SYDVKM. Unmatched junction bases numbered 7, after V lost 4 bases and J lost 0 bases. The CDR3 loop reads CASSSVPGQGSYNEQFF. In DNA, the CDR3 is TGTGCCAGCAGTTCAGTACCGGGACAGGGCTCCTACAATGAGCAGTTCTTC.

This chain links TRBV7-2 with TRBJ2-2; D call uncertain. Germline CDR1 reads SGHTA; CDR2 reads FQGNSA. The CDR3 covers 15 residues. V was shortened by 0 bases and J by 2 bases, with 7 bases between the two germline ends. DNA for the CDR3: TGTGCCAGCAGCTTAGCTAGCCATAACACCGGGGAGCTGTTTTTT. Encoded protein: CASSLASHNTGELFF.

This clone was counted between two and nine times. This chain joins TRBV29-1 and TRBJ2-3; 13 bases are a match to TRBD2. V was clipped by 7 bases and J by 7 bases; unmatched bases: 5. This CDR3 is built from 13 residues. CDR1 and CDR2 from the germline V gene are SQVTM and ANQGSEA. CDR3 in amino acids: CSAMTSGGNTQYF. The CDR3 DNA is TGCAGCGCCATGACTAGCGGGGGGAATACGCAGTATTTT.

This chain links TRBV9 with TRBJ1-2; no definite D call. Germline-derived CDR1 and CDR2 are SGDLS and YYNGEE. This CDR3 comprises 11 residues. With 5 bases removed from V and 7 bases from J, the gap between germline ends came to 9 bases. The CDR3 region is CASSLYGGYTF. The CDR3 DNA reads TGTGCCAGCAGTCTATATGGTGGCTACACCTTC.

In this sample, this clone turned up once. The chain links TRBV4-1 to TRBJ1-1; no definite D call. The CDR3 has 12 residues. The ends were cut back, 0 bases at V and 12 bases at J, with 11 bases in the middle. Per the germline V gene, CDR1 is MGHRA and CDR2 is YSYEKL. CDR3 amino acids: CASSQDGIRSFF. CDR3 DNA: TGCGCCAGCAGCCAAGATGGCATACGGTCTTTCTTT.

J is TRBJ2-5 and V is TRBV10-3; weak D call: TRBD1 (5 bases). V was trimmed by 2 bases and J by 4 bases, leaving 14 bases between them. Germline-derived CDR1 and CDR2 are ENHRY and SYGVKD. The CDR3 runs 15 residues. CDR3 sequence: CAISEPQGSRETQYF. In nucleotides, the CDR3 is TGTGCCATCAGTGAGCCCCAGGGTTCGCGAGAGACCCAGTACTTC.

The chain uses TRBV5-1 and TRBJ2-5; D may be TRBD2 (5 bases). Trimming took off 2 bases at V and 5 bases at J, with 10 bases between the two ends. This CDR3 is built from 13 residues. Germline values: CDR1 SGHRS, CDR2 YFSETQ. CDR3 DNA sequence: TGCGCCAGCAGCTTCCGGGGATACGAGACCCAGTACTTC. Its translation is CASSFRGYETQYF.

This clone was detected a few times. This rearrangement joins TRBV30 to TRBJ1-5, with 8 bases that match TRBD1. After removal of 5 bases from V and 5 bases from J, the junction contained 5 bases not matched to a gene. Germline V gene sequence: CDR1 GTSNPN, CDR2 SVGIG (reference sequence). This CDR3 comprises 13 residues. The DNA of the CDR3 is TGTGCCTGGGGACAGGGAAAGGATCAGCCCCAGCATTTT. It translates to CAWGQGKDQPQHF. The full variable domain, with the rest looked up from reference TRBV30 and TRBJ1-5, is SQTIHQWPATLVQPVGSPLSLECTVEGTSNPNLYWYRQAAGRGLQLLFYSVGIGQISSEVPQNLSASRPQDRQFILSSKKLLLSDSGFYLCAWGQGKDQPQHFGDGTRLSIL.

This clone was seen a few times. The chain employs TRBV11-2 and TRBJ2-3; D uncertain. The CDR3 totals 14 residues. V was cut by 0 bases and J by 0 bases, with 4 bases left in between. Germline assignment: CDR1 SGHAT and CDR2 FQNNGV. In DNA form, the CDR3 reads TGTGCCAGCAGCTTAGATGGGAGCACAGATACGCAGTATTTT. Translated, it gives CASSLDGSTDTQYF.

This rearrangement joins TRBV15 to TRBJ2-5; D not certain. This CDR3 contains 18 residues. Per germline, CDR1 LNHNV and CDR2 YYDKDF (reference sequence). Trimming removed 4 bases from V and 1 base from J, with 22 bases in between. The CDR3 reads CATSKGYRARGLQETQYF. Written as DNA, the CDR3 is TGTGCCACCAGCAAAGGATATAGGGCACGTGGGCTCCAAGAGACCCAGTACTTC.

The V gene is TRBV10-3, the J gene TRBJ2-7, with TRBD1 as a possible D gene (6 bases). Germline V gene sequence: CDR1 ENHRY, CDR2 SYGVKD. Trimming stripped 5 bases from V and 4 bases from J, with 9 bases between. The CDR3 consists of 12 residues. The CDR3 bases are TGTGCCATCAGTCGGGGACAATACGAGCAGTACTTC. Encoded protein: CAISRGQYEQYF.

This chain joins TRBV4-1 and TRBJ1-2; perhaps TRBD1 as D (6 bases). V was cut by 3 bases and J by 3 bases, with 17 bases left in between. The CDR3 extends over 16 amino acids. Germline values: CDR1 MGHRA, CDR2 YSYEKL. CDR3 residues: CASSQEHGGADYGYTF. CDR3 nucleotide sequence: TGCGCCAGCAGCCAGGAGCATGGGGGGGCAGACTATGGCTACACCTTC.